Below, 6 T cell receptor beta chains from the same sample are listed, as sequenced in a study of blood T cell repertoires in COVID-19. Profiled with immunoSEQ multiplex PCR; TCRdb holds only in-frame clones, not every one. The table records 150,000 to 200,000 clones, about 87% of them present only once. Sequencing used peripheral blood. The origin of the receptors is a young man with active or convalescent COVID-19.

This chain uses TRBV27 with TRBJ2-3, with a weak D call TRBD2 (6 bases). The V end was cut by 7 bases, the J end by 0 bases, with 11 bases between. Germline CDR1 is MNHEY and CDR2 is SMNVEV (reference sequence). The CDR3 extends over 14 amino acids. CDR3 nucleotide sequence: TGTGCCAGCAATCGTGCGGGGAGCACAGATACGCAGTATTTT. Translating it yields CASNRAGSTDTQYF.

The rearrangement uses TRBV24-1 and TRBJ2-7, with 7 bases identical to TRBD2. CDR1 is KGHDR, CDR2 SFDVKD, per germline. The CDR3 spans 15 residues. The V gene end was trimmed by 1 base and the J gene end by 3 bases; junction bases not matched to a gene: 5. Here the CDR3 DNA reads TGTGCCACCAGTGATTTCAGAGCGGGAATCTACGAGCAGTACTTC. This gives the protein CATSDFRAGIYEQYF.

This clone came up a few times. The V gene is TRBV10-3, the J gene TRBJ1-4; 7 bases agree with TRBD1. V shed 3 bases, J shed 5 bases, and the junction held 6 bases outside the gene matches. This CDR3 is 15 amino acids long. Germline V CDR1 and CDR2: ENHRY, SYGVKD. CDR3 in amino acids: CAISDPAGGNEKLFF. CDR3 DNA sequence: TGTGCCATCAGTGATCCGGCAGGGGGGAATGAAAAACTGTTTTTT.

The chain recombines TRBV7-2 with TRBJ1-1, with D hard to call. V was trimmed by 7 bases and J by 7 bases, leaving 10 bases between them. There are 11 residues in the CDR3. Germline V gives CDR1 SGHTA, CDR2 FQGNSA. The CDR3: CASKQPFEAFF. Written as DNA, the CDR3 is TGTGCCAGCAAACAGCCATTTGAAGCTTTCTTT.

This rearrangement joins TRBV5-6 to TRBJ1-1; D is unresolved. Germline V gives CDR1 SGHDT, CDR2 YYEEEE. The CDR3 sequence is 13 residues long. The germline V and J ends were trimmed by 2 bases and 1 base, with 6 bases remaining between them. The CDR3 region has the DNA TGTGCCAGCAGCTTTCGGGAGAACACTGAAGCTTTCTTT. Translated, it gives CASSFRENTEAFF.

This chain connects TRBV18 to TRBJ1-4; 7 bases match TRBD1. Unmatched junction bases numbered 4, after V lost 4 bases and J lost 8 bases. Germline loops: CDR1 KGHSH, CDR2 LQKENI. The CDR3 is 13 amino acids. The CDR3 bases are TGTGCCAGCTCACGCGGACAGGACGAAAAACTGTTTTTT. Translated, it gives CASSRGQDEKLFF. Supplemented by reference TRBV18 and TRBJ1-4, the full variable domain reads NAGVMQNPRHLVRRRGQEARLRCSPMKGHSHVYWYRQLPEEGLKFMVYLQKENIIDESGMPKERFSAEFPKEGPSILRIQQVVRGDSAAYFCASSRGQDEKLFFGSGTQLSVL.